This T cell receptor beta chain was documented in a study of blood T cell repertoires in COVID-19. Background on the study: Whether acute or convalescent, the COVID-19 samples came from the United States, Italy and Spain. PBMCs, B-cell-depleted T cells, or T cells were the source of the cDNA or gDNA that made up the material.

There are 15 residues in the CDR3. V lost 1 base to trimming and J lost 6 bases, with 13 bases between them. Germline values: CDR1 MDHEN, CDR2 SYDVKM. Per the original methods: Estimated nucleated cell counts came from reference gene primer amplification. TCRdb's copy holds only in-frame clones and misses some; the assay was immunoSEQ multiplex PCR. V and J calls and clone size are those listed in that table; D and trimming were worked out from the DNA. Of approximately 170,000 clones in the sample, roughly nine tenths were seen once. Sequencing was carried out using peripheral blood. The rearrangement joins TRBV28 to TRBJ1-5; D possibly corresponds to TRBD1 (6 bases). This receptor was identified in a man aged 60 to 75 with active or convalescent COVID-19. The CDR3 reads CASSLYGGQAQPQHF. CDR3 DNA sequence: TGTGCCAGCAGTTTATACGGGGGGCAGGCTCAGCCCCAGCATTTT.